This entry lists 30 T cell receptor beta chains sequenced from one sample in a study of Graves' ophthalmopathy and Graves' hyperthyroidism listed by TCRdb under 2018. Sequencing took place on an Illumina HiSeq 2000. For repertoire sequencing, the TCR beta CDR3 regions were amplified from RNA transcripts. The first round was an RT-PCR using HTBI primers with the Qiagen OneStep RT-PCR kit, and this first round was followed by a second-round multiplex PCR, then size selection and purification. TCRdb reran the public reads through fastp at Q25 and MiXCR, keeping productive beta chains. Rows matching on CDR3 protein sequence are summarized as one entry with the most common DNA and genes. This sample is represented by about 740,000 distinct CDR3 sequences; 40% of them were singletons. The ten top clones hold about 40% of the sample. The specimen sequenced was peripheral blood. These receptors were obtained from an adult man with Graves' ophthalmopathy.

Worth noting for this clonotype: This may be a read error, as it is one base from a much larger clone. The V gene is TRBV24-1, the J gene TRBJ1-1; D uncertain. CDR1 is KGHDR, CDR2 SFDVKD, per germline. V was shortened by 11 bases and J by 0 bases, with 15 bases between the two germline ends. The CDR3 length is 14 residues. The CDR3 region is CASSSHAMNTEAFF. The CDR3 coding sequence is TGTGCCAGCAGCTCACATGCGATGAACACTGAAGCTTTCTTT.

The V gene is TRBV20-1, the J gene TRBJ2-7; 9 positions match TRBD2. The length of the CDR3 is 15 residues. Germline loops: CDR1 DFQATT, CDR2 SNEGSKA (reference sequence). Germline trimming cut 5 bases from V and 7 bases from J; bases unmatched to any gene: 15. CDR3 sequence: CSADGRLAGAWEQYF. DNA for the CDR3: TGCAGTGCTGATGGGAGGTTAGCGGGAGCGTGGGAGCAGTACTTC.

In its sample, this clonotype was seen a few times. The V call is TRBV5-4, the J call TRBJ1-6; 8 bases line up with TRBD1. Germline trimming cut 3 bases from V and 4 bases from J; bases unmatched to any gene: 3. The CDR3 length is 15 residues. CDR1 and CDR2 (germline): SGHNT, YYREEE (reference sequence). CDR3 coding DNA: TGTGCCAGCAGCTCAGGGACAGGTTATAATTCACCCCTCCACTTT. Translation gives CASSSGTGYNSPLHF.

The chain employs TRBV7-9 and TRBJ1-1; D is possibly TRBD1 (5 bases). Germline lookup yields CDR1 SEHNR and CDR2 FQNEAQ (reference sequence). Trimming took off 6 bases at V and 9 bases at J, with 17 bases between the two ends. CDR3 length: 13 residues. The CDR3 DNA is TGTGCCAGCAGTTCGCCCCGGGGCCCCCAAGCTTTCTTT. Encoded protein: CASSSPRGPQAFF. The full variable domain, completed using reference TRBV7-9 and TRBJ1-1, is DTGVSQNPRHKITKRGQNVTFRCDPISEHNRLYWYRQTLGQGPEFLTYFQNEAQLEKSRLLSDRFSAERPKGSFSTLEIQRTEQGDSAMYLCASSSPRGPQAFFGQGTRLTVV.

Many counts were recorded for this clonotype. This sequence joins TRBV7-2 and TRBJ1-6; 7 bases line up with TRBD1. J lost 7 bases, V lost 5 bases, and 8 bases had no gene match. Germline CDR1 SGHTA, CDR2 FQGNSA. This CDR3 spans 15 amino acids. CDR3 DNA sequence: TGTGCCAGCAGCGCGACAGGGTTGAGCAATTCACCCCTCCACTTT. This sequence encodes CASSATGLSNSPLHF.

The rearrangement joins TRBV10-3 to TRBJ1-5; 9 bases agree with TRBD1. This CDR3 region has 14 residues. Germline CDR1 ENHRY, CDR2 SYGVKD. Trimming removed 6 bases from V and 7 bases from J; junction bases left unmatched: 7. The CDR3 loop reads CAIRTGGIGQPQHF. CDR3 nucleotides: TGTGCCATCAGGACAGGGGGTATCGGGCAGCCCCAGCATTTT.

Ten or more counts support this clonotype. The chain employs TRBV29-1 and TRBJ2-7; 10 positions agree with TRBD2. J lost 3 bases, V lost 6 bases, and 8 bases had no gene match. Germline V CDR1 and CDR2: SQVTM, ANQGSEA. The length of the CDR3 is 14 residues. This chain's CDR3 is CSVTTSGTGYEQYF. DNA for the CDR3: TGCAGCGTGACTACTAGCGGGACAGGCTACGAGCAGTACTTC.

The chain joins TRBV9 to TRBJ2-5, with 7 bases that match TRBD1. The V segment lost 3 bases and the J segment 3 bases; nucleotides outside the gene matches: 14. In germline, CDR1 is SGDLS, CDR2 YYNGEE. The CDR3 is 17 residues long. The CDR3 spells CASSGGRTGAGKETQYF. CDR3 in DNA: TGTGCCAGCAGCGGCGGAAGAACAGGGGCCGGAAAAGAGACCCAGTACTTC.

This sequence joins TRBV2 and TRBJ1-2, with a possible D match to TRBD1 (5 bases). This CDR3 has 12 residues. In germline, CDR1 is SNHLY, CDR2 FYNNEI. V lost 7 bases, J lost 4 bases, and 10 bases lay in between. For the CDR3, the DNA is TGTGCCAGCACCCCAGGGCGCTATGGCTACACCTTC. Its protein product is CASTPGRYGYTF. The complete variable domain, with remaining parts taken from reference TRBV2 and TRBJ1-2, reads EPEVTQTPSHQVTQMGQEVILRCVPISNHLYFYWYRQILGQKVEFLVSFYNNEISEKSEIFDDQFSVERPDGSNFTLKIRSTKLEDSAMYFCASTPGRYGYTFGSGTRLTVV.

The chain couples TRBV2 to TRBJ2-5; D assignment may be TRBD1 or TRBD2 (5 bases each). V was shortened by 8 bases and J by 4 bases, with 17 bases between the two germline ends. CDR1 is SNHLY and CDR2 is FYNNEI in the germline V gene. The CDR3 is 14 residues long. The CDR3 sequence: CASSSVAGTETQYF. As DNA, the CDR3 is TGTGCCAGCTCCTCCGTGGCAGGGACAGAGACCCAGTACTTC.

The chain uses TRBV25-1 and TRBJ2-5, with TRBD1 identical over 7 bases. The CDR3 loop spans 14 amino acids. Germline V CDR1 and CDR2: MGHDK, SYGVNS. The V gene end was trimmed by 8 bases and the J gene end by 5 bases; junction bases not matched to a gene: 11. The CDR3, as DNA: TGTGCCAGCGTTACCGGGACAGCTAGGGAGACCCAGTACTTC. This gives the protein CASVTGTARETQYF. Drawing the rest from reference TRBV25-1 and TRBJ2-5, the complete variable domain is EADIYQTPRYLVIGTGKKITLECSQTMGHDKMYWYQQDPGMELHLIHYSYGVNSTEKGDLSSESTVSRIRTEHFPLTLESARPSHTSQYLCASVTGTARETQYFGPGTRLLVL.

The chain has TRBV2 and TRBJ2-5, with a tentative D call TRBD1 (5 bases). The CDR3 is 14 residues long. The V end was cut by 4 bases, the J end by 4 bases, with 13 bases between. CDR1 is SNHLY and CDR2 is FYNNEI in the germline V gene. The CDR3 here is CASSATRASETQYF. CDR3 sequence (DNA): TGTGCCAGCAGTGCGACCAGGGCTTCAGAGACCCAGTACTTC.

This clonotype was picked up many times. The chain has TRBV2 and TRBJ1-5, with a tentative D call TRBD1 (5 bases). Looked up from germline, CDR1 is SNHLY and CDR2 is FYNNEI. V lost 11 bases, J lost 0 bases, and 11 bases lay in between. The length of the CDR3 is 13 residues. CDR3 sequence reads: CAGGGDSNQPQHF. DNA of the CDR3: TGTGCCGGGGGAGGGGATAGCAATCAGCCCCAGCATTTT.

The rearrangement joins TRBV19 to TRBJ2-6; no reliable D call. The germline V and J ends were trimmed by 9 bases and 0 bases, with 12 bases remaining between them. Per germline, CDR1 LNHDA and CDR2 SQIVND (reference sequence). The CDR3 has 15 residues. The CDR3 nucleotides read TGTGCCAGCAGAGGCGACGCCTCTGGGGCCAACGTCCTGACTTTC. It translates to CASRGDASGANVLTF.

The chain links TRBV7-2 to TRBJ2-7, with D perhaps TRBD1 or TRBD2 (5 bases each). The germline gives CDR1 SGHTA, CDR2 FQGNSA. This CDR3 region has 14 residues. V was trimmed by 5 bases and J by 7 bases, leaving 18 bases between them. The CDR3 sequence: CASSPGTNYNEQYF. DNA for the CDR3: TGTGCCAGCAGCCCCGGGACCAACTACAATGAGCAGTACTTC. The full variable domain, its missing parts supplied by reference TRBV7-2 and TRBJ2-7, is GAGVSQSPSNKVTEKGKDVELRCDPISGHTALYWYRQSLGQGLEFLIYFQGNSAPDKSGLPSDRFSAERTGGSVSTLTIQRTQQEDSAVYLCASSPGTNYNEQYFGPGTRLTVT.

The gene calls are TRBV13 and TRBJ2-7; 7 bases match TRBD1. There are 11 residues in the CDR3. Germline loops: CDR1 PRHDT, CDR2 FYEKMQ (reference sequence). The V segment lost 6 bases and the J segment 10 bases; nucleotides outside the gene matches: 6. The CDR3 here is CASSQQGSQYF. The CDR3, as DNA: TGTGCCAGCAGTCAACAGGGGTCTCAGTACTTC. The full variable domain, in which reference TRBV13 and TRBJ2-7 provide the parts outside the CDR3, is AAGVIQSPRHLIKEKRETATLKCYPIPRHDTVYWYQQGPGQDPQFLISFYEKMQSDKGSIPDRFSAQQFSDYHSELNMSSLELGDSALYFCASSQQGSQYFGPGTRLTVT.

This clonotype has a handful of counts. The chain couples TRBV7-3 to TRBJ2-2; TRBD1 agrees at 7 bases. Trimming removed 4 bases from V and 3 bases from J; junction bases left unmatched: 8. The germline V gene has CDR1 SGHTA and CDR2 FQGTGA. The CDR3 contains 16 residues. CDR3 in DNA: TGTGCCAGCAGCTCGACAGGGATGGTGGACACCGGGGAGCTGTTTTTT. Amino acid sequence: CASSSTGMVDTGELFF.

This clonotype turned up a few times. The genes are TRBV7-9 and TRBJ1-6; D possibly corresponds to TRBD1 (5 bases). The CDR3 is 16 residues long. CDR1 and CDR2 from the germline V gene are SEHNR and FQNEAQ (reference sequence). V lost 4 bases to trimming and J lost 7 bases, with 17 bases between them. Written as DNA, the CDR3 is TGTGCCAGCAGCTCCCCCACGAGGGGTGGAAATTCACCCCTCCACTTT. It codes for CASSSPTRGGNSPLHF.

This clonotype was detected a few times. The chain is built from TRBV20-1 and TRBJ1-2; TRBD1 matches 7 bases. The germline gives CDR1 DFQATT, CDR2 SNEGSKA (reference sequence). The ends lost 0 bases at V and 1 base at J; junction bases unmatched: 5. CDR3 size: 15 residues. The CDR3 nucleotides read TGCAGTGCTAGAGATGACAGGGAGGGTAACTATGGCTACACCTTC. Amino acid sequence: CSARDDREGNYGYTF.

V is TRBV29-1 and J is TRBJ2-2; 8 nucleotides agree with TRBD1. J gave up 4 bases and V 4 bases, and 5 bases lay outside the gene matches. The CDR3 contains 14 residues. Per germline, CDR1 SQVTM and CDR2 ANQGSEA. CDR3 amino acids: CSVGTGLGTGELFF. CDR3 coding DNA: TGCAGCGTTGGGACAGGGCTGGGCACCGGGGAGCTGTTTTTT.

V is TRBV29-1 and J is TRBJ2-3; 7 nucleotides match TRBD2. The CDR3 has 15 residues. V lost 1 base, J lost 3 bases, and 7 bases stayed unmatched. The germline gives CDR1 SQVTM, CDR2 ANQGSEA. CDR3 protein: CSVEGRGEGTDTQYF. The CDR3, as DNA: TGCAGCGTTGAAGGTCGAGGGGAGGGGACAGATACGCAGTATTTT.

This chain uses TRBV15 with TRBJ1-1; TRBD1 agrees at 7 bases. J was trimmed by 6 bases and V by 0 bases; bases with no gene match: 4. The CDR3 spans 14 residues. The germline gives CDR1 LNHNV, CDR2 YYDKDF (reference sequence). The CDR3 DNA follows: TGTGCCACCAGCAGAGAAGGGGGACAGTCTGAAGCTTTCTTT. Protein: CATSREGGQSEAFF.

This clonotype was counted a few times. The rearrangement joins TRBV7-9 to TRBJ1-5; D might be TRBD1 (6 bases). The germline V and J ends were trimmed by 5 bases and 3 bases, with 11 bases remaining between them. Germline V CDR1 and CDR2: SEHNR, FQNEAQ (reference sequence). The CDR3 has 14 amino acids. CDR3 DNA: TGTGCCAGCAGCCAAGGACAGCCCAATCAGCCCCAGCATTTT. Protein product: CASSQGQPNQPQHF.

This clonotype was found many times. J is TRBJ1-1 and V is TRBV29-1, with D uncertain. Germline V lookup: CDR1 SQVTM, CDR2 ANQGSEA. The CDR3 loop spans 11 amino acids. Between the trimmed V and J ends, which lost 6 bases and 1 base, there was a span of 6 bases. For the CDR3, the DNA is TGCAGCGTATGGGAGAACACTGAAGCTTTCTTT. This sequence encodes CSVWENTEAFF. Complete variable domain (other parts from reference TRBV29-1 and TRBJ1-1): SAVISQKPSRDICQRGTSLTIQCQVDSQVTMMFWYRQQPGQSLTLIATANQGSEATYESGFVIDKFPISRPNLTFSTLTVSNMSPEDSSIYLCSVWENTEAFFGQGTRLTVV.

With regard to this clonotype: An end of the junction differs from the germline gene, which may be a read error. This sequence joins TRBV7-9 and TRBJ1-4; D remains ambiguous. This CDR3 is built from 12 residues. In germline, CDR1 is SEHNR, CDR2 FQNEAQ (reference sequence). The DNA of the CDR3 is TGCGCCAGCAGCCGGCTGGCGGGAAAACTGTTTTTT. As protein: CASSRLAGKLFF.

The DNA for the CDR3 is TGTGCCAGCAGCATTACAGGGTTGACGGGTGAAAAACTGTTTTTT. As protein: CASSITGLTGEKLFF. This chain connects TRBV10-3 to TRBJ1-4, with D possibly matching TRBD1 (6 bases). Germline V lookup: CDR1 ENHRY, CDR2 SYGVKD. The CDR3 has 15 amino acids. The V and J ends lost 10 bases and 7 bases respectively, with 22 bases between them.

The chain carries TRBV7-9 and TRBJ2-5; TRBD1 matches 10 bases. Germline V lookup: CDR1 SEHNR, CDR2 FQNEAQ (reference sequence). The V segment lost 6 bases and the J segment 4 bases; nucleotides outside the gene matches: 8. The length of the CDR3 is 15 residues. The CDR3 DNA is TGTGCCAGCAGTCTAGGGACAGGGGTGGGAGAGACCCAGTACTTC. Protein: CASSLGTGVGETQYF.

The chain recombines TRBV29-1 with TRBJ2-3; D is unresolved. The germline V gene encodes CDR1 SQVTM and CDR2 ANQGSEA. Trimming took 3 bases from V and 3 from J, leaving 13 bases between them. There are 14 residues in the CDR3. The CDR3 is CSVDWGFGTDTQYF. CDR3 in DNA: TGCAGCGTTGATTGGGGATTCGGGACAGATACGCAGTATTTT.

The sample holds a few counts of this clonotype. The chain joins TRBV9 to TRBJ1-3, with a possible D match to TRBD1 (5 bases). The CDR3 consists of 16 residues. Per germline, CDR1 SGDLS and CDR2 YYNGEE. Trimming took off 4 bases at V and 0 bases at J, with 14 bases between the two ends. The CDR3: CASSPDGGGSGNTIYF. DNA of the CDR3: TGTGCCAGCAGCCCCGATGGGGGTGGCTCTGGAAACACCATATATTTT.

In regard to this clonotype: A much larger clone differs by one base, so this may be a read error. The rearrangement uses TRBV24-1 and TRBJ2-5; tentative D call: TRBD2 (6 bases). From germline, CDR1 is KGHDR and CDR2 SFDVKD. The CDR3 is 14 amino acids. CDR3 in amino acids: CATSAPVSGETRYF. DNA of the CDR3: TGTGCCACCAGTGCCCCTGTGTCGGGAGAGACCCGGTACTTC.